This T cell receptor (beta chain) was retrieved from a study of CD8 T cells in Susac syndrome. The germline CDR1 and CDR2 sequences are MNHEY and SMNVEV (reference sequence). V was cut by 6 bases and J by 3 bases, with 11 bases left in between. This CDR3 contains 13 residues. Sequencing of TCR beta drew on CD8+ and CD4+ T cells from blood. RNA was extracted with the RNeasy kit, and a quantity of about 0.45 to 1 ug was reverse transcribed using random hexamers. In TCRdb, the immunoSEQ multiplex PCR reads were re-called with MiXCR into one record per CDR3 protein. The table includes 70,000 to 100,000 distinct CDR3 sequences, about 93% detected once.

What was sequenced was CD8+ T cells from PBMCs. The origin of this receptor is a human donor in good health. The chain is built from TRBV27 and TRBJ1-1; TRBD1 is a possible D gene (6 bases). CDR3 region: CASRRGGYTEAFF. CDR3 DNA: TGTGCCAGCAGAAGGGGGGGGTACACTGAAGCTTTCTTT.